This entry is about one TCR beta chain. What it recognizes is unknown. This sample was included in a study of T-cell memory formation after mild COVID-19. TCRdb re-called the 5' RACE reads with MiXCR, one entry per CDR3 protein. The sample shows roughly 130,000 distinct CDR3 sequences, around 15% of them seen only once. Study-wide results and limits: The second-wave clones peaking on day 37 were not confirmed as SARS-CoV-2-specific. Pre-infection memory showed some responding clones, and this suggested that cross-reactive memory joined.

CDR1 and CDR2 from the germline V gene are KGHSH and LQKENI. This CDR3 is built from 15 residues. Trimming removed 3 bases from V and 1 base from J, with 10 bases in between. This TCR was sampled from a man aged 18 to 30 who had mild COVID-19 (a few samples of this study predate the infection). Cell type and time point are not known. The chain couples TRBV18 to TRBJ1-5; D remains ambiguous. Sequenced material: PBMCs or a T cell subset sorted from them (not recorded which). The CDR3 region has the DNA TGTGCCAGCTCACCCGAACAGCTAAGCAATCAGCCCCAGCATTTT. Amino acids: CASSPEQLSNQPQHF.